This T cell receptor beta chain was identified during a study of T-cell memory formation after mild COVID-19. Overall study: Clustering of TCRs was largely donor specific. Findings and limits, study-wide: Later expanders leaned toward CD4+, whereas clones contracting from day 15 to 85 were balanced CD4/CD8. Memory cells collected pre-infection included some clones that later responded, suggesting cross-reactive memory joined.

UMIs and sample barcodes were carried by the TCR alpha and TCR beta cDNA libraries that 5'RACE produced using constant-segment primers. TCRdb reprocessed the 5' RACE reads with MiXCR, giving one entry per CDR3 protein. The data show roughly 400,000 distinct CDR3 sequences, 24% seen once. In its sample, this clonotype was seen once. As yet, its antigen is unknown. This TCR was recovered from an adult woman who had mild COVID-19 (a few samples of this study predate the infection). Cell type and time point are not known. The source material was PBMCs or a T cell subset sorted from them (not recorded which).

As DNA, the CDR3 is TGCAGTGCTACCCCCGCAGATACGCAGTATTTT. Translation: CSATPADTQYF. This rearrangement joins TRBV20-1 to TRBJ2-3; D gene unclear. Trimming pared 4 bases from V and 4 bases from J, leaving 6 bases between. The CDR3 is 11 amino acids. Looked up from germline, CDR1 is DFQATT and CDR2 is SNEGSKA (reference sequence).